The T cell receptor beta chain described here comes from a study of molecular identifiers for immune sequencing clone quantification. Study conclusions and caveats: Effector cells had over 99% of their molecules in clones above 20 RNA copies, while naive cells had under 1%.

This clonotype appeared many times. What it recognizes is unknown. Via MiXCR, TCRdb re-called the PCR reads, giving one row per CDR3 protein. Altogether 250,000 to 350,000 distinct CDR3 sequences are present, 20% to 25% being singletons, with the ten largest covering under 0.95%. The TCR sequence derives from a human donor in good health. Some libraries in this study had Jurkat cell RNA spiked in. Sequenced sample: naive CD8+ T cells from blood, with Jurkat cell RNA spiked in. Described subset: FACS-sorted CD8+CD4-CCR7+CD45RA+ naive T cells.

The CDR3 bases are TGTGCCAGCAGCCCCCTCCGGTCTCCCGAGCAGTACTTC. This gives the protein CASSPLRSPEQYF. The chain carries TRBV7-9 and TRBJ2-7; no clear D gene. Looked up from germline, CDR1 is SEHNR and CDR2 is FQNEAQ (reference sequence). Trimming left V 5 bases short and J 6 bases short, with 14 bases between. The length of the CDR3 is 13 residues.